This is a list of T cell receptor beta chains from one sample in a study of spatial heterogeneity in lung cancer. In TCRdb, the 5' RACE reads were re-called with MiXCR into one record per CDR3 protein. Of over 12,000 distinct CDR3 sequences detected, about 9.5% appear once; the ten largest clones hold almost 30%. Here the sequenced sample was PBMCs, taken at surgery. The receptors here all came from a male donor with early-stage non-small cell lung cancer. Both conserved end residues are part of each CDR3. The order of the fields is CDR3 DNA, CDR3 protein, clone size, J gene, V gene, D gene. D genes are given only for firm matches. Size is omitted from some rows. Given values are once, few, many or a class for expanded clones.

DNA: TGTGCCAGCAGCCAAGACGCCAGTCAGAACACTGAAGCTTTCTTT; CDR3: CASSQDASQNTEAFF; size: many; J: TRBJ1-1; V: TRBV3-1; D: .
DNA: TGTGCCAGCAGCCGGCCCCCCTACAATGAGCAGTTCTTC; CDR3: CASSRPPYNEQFF; size: many; J: TRBJ2-1; V: TRBV7-9; D: .
DNA: TGTGCCAGCAGTCGGGACAGGGGGACCTACGAGCAGTACTTC; CDR3: CASSRDRGTYEQYF; size: many; J: TRBJ2-7; V: TRBV7-2; D: TRBD1
DNA: TGCGCCAGCAGCGATGCGACTCCGACAGCCGCCTACGAGCAGTACTTC; CDR3: CASSDATPTAAYEQYF; size: .; J: TRBJ2-7; V: TRBV5-1; D: .
DNA: TGTGCCACCAGCGGTATCTCCGGAGTAAACGAGCAGTACTTC; CDR3: CATSGISGVNEQYF; size: many; J: TRBJ2-7; V: TRBV15; D: .
DNA: TGCGCCAGCAGCTCCCGCCCTAACACTGAAGCTTTCTTT; CDR3: CASSSRPNTEAFF; size: many; J: TRBJ1-1; V: TRBV5-1; D: .
DNA: TGTGCTAGTGCTTTCCCAAACACAGATACGCAGTATTTT; CDR3: CASAFPNTDTQYF; size: many; J: TRBJ2-3; V: TRBV12-5; D: .
DNA: TGTGCCAGCAGTCAAACCGGGACAGGAAGCTCGAGCTACACCTTC; CDR3: CASSQTGTGSSSYTF; size: many; J: TRBJ1-2; V: TRBV6-1; D: TRBD1
DNA: TGTGCCAGCAGCTTAGACAGCATCGGGGAGCTGTTTTTT; CDR3: CASSLDSIGELFF; size: few; J: TRBJ2-2; V: TRBV7-6; D: .
DNA: TGCAGTGCTACCAAATACGAGCAGTACTTC; CDR3: CSATKYEQYF; size: .; J: TRBJ2-7; V: TRBV20-1; D: .
DNA: TGTGACAGCAGCCCTCTGGCGGGGACGAACACCGGGGAGCTGTTTTTT; CDR3: CDSSPLAGTNTGELFF; size: .; J: TRBJ2-2; V: TRBV7-7; D: .
DNA: TGTGCCACAAGTGCTTCCGGGACAGGGTACGAGCAGTTCTTC; CDR3: CATSASGTGYEQFF; size: many; J: TRBJ2-1; V: TRBV24-1; D: TRBD1
DNA: TGCAGTGCTAGAGATCCCAGGGGGCTCTTAGATGAGCAGTTCTTC; CDR3: CSARDPRGLLDEQFF; size: medium-sized; J: TRBJ2-1; V: TRBV20-1; D: TRBD1
DNA: TGTGCCAGCAGTGACCCGACAGGTCCAGATACGCAGTATTTT; CDR3: CASSDPTGPDTQYF; size: many; J: TRBJ2-3; V: TRBV28; D: .
DNA: TGTGCCAGCAGCTTAGACATCAGTAGCACAGATACGCAGTATTTT; CDR3: CASSLDISSTDTQYF; size: .; J: TRBJ2-3; V: TRBV7-2; D: .